The 2 T cell receptor beta chains below come from one sample, sequenced in a study of PD-1 blockade in classical Hodgkin lymphoma. Only in-frame clones appear in the TCRdb table, and some are missing; sequencing was by immunoSEQ multiplex PCR. The sample lists 5,200 or so clones, roughly 65% occurring once. The time point is: cycle 4 day 1 (C4D1), after 6 weeks of nivolumab. Relapse after autologous stem cell transplantation occurred in every patient, and brentuximab vedotin exposure varied. The CD8+ T cells came from thawed PBMCs through magnetic negative selection. Sequenced here: CD8+ T cells from blood, sampled before the fourth cycle of nivolumab. The origin of the receptors is a human donor with classical Hodgkin lymphoma.

DNA of the CDR3: TGTGCCAGCAGCTTGAGAGAGTCCAATCAGCCCCAGCATTTT. This codes for CASSLRESNQPQHF. The chain employs TRBV7-8 and TRBJ1-5, with D uncertain. Between the trimmed V and J ends, which lost 3 bases and 3 bases, there was a span of 9 bases. CDR1 SGHVS and CDR2 FQNEAQ come from the germline V gene. The CDR3 loop spans 14 amino acids.

About this clone itself: Other nucleotide sequences in the sample specify the same CDR3. This sequence joins TRBV5-1 and TRBJ1-1; possibly TRBD1 for D (6 bases). The CDR3 extends over 17 amino acids. V lost 5 bases to trimming and J lost 3 bases, with 23 bases between them. Looked up from germline, CDR1 is SGHRS and CDR2 is YFSETQ. Here the CDR3 DNA reads TGCGCCAGCAGTTCACCCAAAACCGGGGGGGGGCACACTGAAGCTTTCTTT. Amino acids: CASSSPKTGGGHTEAFF. Filled out from reference TRBV5-1 and TRBJ1-1, the complete variable domain reads KAGVTQTPRYLIKTRGQQVTLSCSPISGHRSVSWYQQTPGQGLQFLFEYFSETQRNKGNFPGRFSGRQFSNSRSEMNVSTLELGDSALYLCASSSPKTGGGHTEAFFGQGTRLTVV.